The 21 T cell receptor beta chains in this list originate from one sample, sequenced in a study of cytotoxic CD8 clonotypes in ibrutinib-treated CLL. The assay was immunoSEQ multiplex PCR, and TCRdb's table has in-frame clones only and misses some. The data contain about 22,000 clones, about three quarters of them seen just once; the ten biggest clones take up roughly 7.9%. Sample: PBMCs, taken before ibrutinib treatment. The receptors here all came from a human donor with chronic lymphocytic leukemia.

The rearrangement links TRBV6-6 to TRBJ2-1; 8 nucleotides align to TRBD2. The V segment lost 6 bases and the J segment 1 base; nucleotides outside the gene matches: 8. The CDR3 consists of 16 residues. CDR1 is MNHNY, CDR2 SVGAGI, per germline (reference sequence). The CDR3 DNA is TGTGCCAGCAGCCCCCCCCGGGAGGGATCCTACAATGAGCAGTTCTTC. Residues: CASSPPREGSYNEQFF.

The chain carries TRBV6-1 and TRBJ1-5, with a weak D call TRBD1 (6 bases). Germline CDR1 is MNHNS and CDR2 is SASEGT. Deletions cut 5 bases from V and 0 bases from J, with 8 bases between. This CDR3 spans 14 amino acids. CDR3 in DNA: TGTGCCAGCAGTAGGACAGATAGCAATCAGCCCCAGCATTTT. Translating it yields CASSRTDSNQPQHF.

The chain carries TRBV5-8 and TRBJ2-1; 7 bases match TRBD2. J gave up 1 base and V 6 bases, and 4 bases lay outside the gene matches. The CDR3 extends over 14 amino acids. Looked up from germline, CDR1 is SGHTS and CDR2 is YDEGEE. The DNA for the CDR3 is TGTGCCAGCAAGACTAGCCGGTCCTACAATGAGCAGTTCTTC. Its protein product is CASKTSRSYNEQFF.

The chain links TRBV28 to TRBJ2-2; D possibly corresponds to TRBD2 (7 bases). Trimming took 6 bases from V and 7 from J, leaving 15 bases between them. The CDR3 is 14 amino acids. Germline V gene sequence: CDR1 MDHEN, CDR2 SYDVKM. CDR3 nucleotides: TGTGCCAGCAGGTGGACTAGGACAGACGGGGAGCTGTTTTTT. This gives the protein CASRWTRTDGELFF.

The chain recombines TRBV19 with TRBJ2-7; D call uncertain. The CDR3 contains 16 residues. V lost 5 bases, J lost 6 bases, and 23 bases lay in between. Germline lookup yields CDR1 LNHDA and CDR2 SQIVND (reference sequence). For the CDR3, the DNA is TGTGCCAGTAGTTACTCAGAAACGCTCTTGGTAAGCGAGCAGTACTTC. This encodes CASSYSETLLVSEQYF.

The chain couples TRBV7-2 to TRBJ2-1; tentative D call: TRBD2 (6 bases). V lost 3 bases, J lost 9 bases, and 21 bases lay in between. The V gene's germline CDR1 is SGHTA and CDR2 FQGNSA. The CDR3 is 16 residues long. The CDR3 DNA reads as TGTGCCAGCAGCTTTTCCCGGGGCCGGGCGGGACGTGAGCAGTTCTTC. Translation: CASSFSRGRAGREQFF. The full variable domain, in which reference TRBV7-2 and TRBJ2-1 provide the parts outside the CDR3, is GAGVSQSPSNKVTEKGKDVELRCDPISGHTALYWYRQSLGQGLEFLIYFQGNSAPDKSGLPSDRFSAERTGGSVSTLTIQRTQQEDSAVYLCASSFSRGRAGREQFFGPGTRLTVL.

The gene calls are TRBV27 and TRBJ1-1; 10 bases map to TRBD1. Germline V gives CDR1 MNHEY, CDR2 SMNVEV (reference sequence). Trimming cost V 7 bases and J 1 base; bases outside gene matches: 6. The CDR3 covers 15 residues. CDR3 DNA: TGTGCCAGCACCCCCGGACAGGGGGGGAACACTGAAGCTTTCTTT. Translation gives CASTPGQGGNTEAFF.

The chain couples TRBV7-2 to TRBJ1-4; D is unresolved. Trimming pared 2 bases from V and 7 bases from J, leaving 14 bases between. This CDR3 has 15 amino acids. Looked up from germline, CDR1 is SGHTA and CDR2 is FQGNSA. CDR3 sequence reads: CASSLRSGNFEKLFF. The CDR3 DNA sequence: TGTGCCAGCAGCTTACGTTCGGGGAATTTTGAAAAACTGTTTTTT.

The chain uses TRBV6-5 and TRBJ2-7; 14 positions agree with TRBD2. The CDR3 sequence is 15 residues long. The J segment lost 7 bases and the V segment lost 6 bases, leaving 8 bases of the junction unmatched. Germline V gene sequence: CDR1 MNHEY, CDR2 SVGAGI. CDR3 residues: CASRPGTSGSNEQYF. As DNA, the CDR3 is TGTGCCAGCAGGCCCGGGACTAGCGGGAGTAATGAGCAGTACTTC.

In DNA, the CDR3 is TGTGCCAGCAGAAACACCGGGACACTTAGCAATCAGCCCCAGCATTTT. It translates to CASRNTGTLSNQPQHF. This rearrangement joins TRBV27 to TRBJ1-5; D perhaps matches TRBD1 (6 bases). This CDR3 comprises 16 residues. The germline CDR1 and CDR2 sequences are MNHEY and SMNVEV (reference sequence). The ends were cut back, 6 bases at V and 0 bases at J, with 15 bases in the middle.

The V gene is TRBV7-9, the J gene TRBJ2-6; 9 bases are shared with TRBD1. Germline CDR1 reads SEHNR; CDR2 reads FQNEAQ (reference sequence). The CDR3 runs to 18 residues. Losses at the gene ends were 5 bases for V and 1 base for J; bases not matched to a gene: 9. CDR3 region: CASSVQGASLSGANVLTF. As DNA, the CDR3 is TGTGCCAGCAGCGTACAGGGGGCCAGCCTATCTGGGGCCAACGTCCTGACTTTC.

The CDR3 loop reads CSARGTDTQYF. The CDR3 coding sequence is TGCAGTGCTAGAGGAACAGATACGCAGTATTTT. This rearrangement joins TRBV20-1 to TRBJ2-3; unclear D gene. This CDR3 is 11 amino acids long. V lost 1 base and J 3 bases, leaving 2 bases between the germline ends. The germline V gene has CDR1 DFQATT and CDR2 SNEGSKA (reference sequence).

V and J are TRBV4-1 and TRBJ1-1; no clear D gene. From germline, CDR1 is MGHRA and CDR2 YSYEKL. The CDR3 has 14 residues. V lost 4 bases and J lost 1, with 10 bases in between. CDR3 nucleotides: TGCGCCAGCAGCCCGCATTCGGCGAACACTGAAGCTTTCTTT. Its translation: CASSPHSANTEAFF.

V and J are TRBV11-2 and TRBJ2-1, with 7 bases fitting TRBD1. The CDR3 is made up of 16 amino acids. Unmatched junction bases numbered 12, after V lost 5 bases and J lost 5 bases. Looked up from germline, CDR1 is SGHAT and CDR2 is FQNNGV. CDR3 nucleotides: TGTGCCAGCAGCGTACCTACAGGGGACGTTAACAATGAGCAGTTCTTC. It translates to CASSVPTGDVNNEQFF.

The chain carries TRBV29-1 and TRBJ2-1; 7 bases are shared with TRBD2. The CDR3 spans 11 residues. Germline V gene data show CDR1 as SQVTM and CDR2 as ANQGSEA. V lost 1 base to trimming and J lost 15 bases; unmatched junction nucleotides: 6. CDR3 residues: CSVEAGGPLFF. Written as DNA, the CDR3 is TGCAGCGTTGAAGCGGGAGGCCCCTTGTTCTTC.

The chain has TRBV5-1 and TRBJ2-3; D not resolved. The germline V gene encodes CDR1 SGHRS and CDR2 YFSETQ. The CDR3 length is 15 residues. V lost 7 bases to trimming and J lost 4 bases, with 19 bases between them. Here the CDR3 DNA reads TGCGCCAGCTGTAGGCAGTGGGGTGTCGCAGATACGCAGTATTTT. The encoded protein is CASCRQWGVADTQYF.

This chain connects TRBV7-9 to TRBJ2-5, with D tentatively TRBD1 (6 bases). This CDR3 is 14 amino acids long. Germline CDR1 SEHNR, CDR2 FQNEAQ (reference sequence). The V gene lost 6 bases and the J gene lost 1 base, with 12 bases spanning the gap. CDR3 nucleotides: TGTGCCAGCAGTCGCGGACAGCTCCAAGAGACCCAGTACTTC. Its protein is CASSRGQLQETQYF. The full variable domain, with the rest looked up from reference TRBV7-9 and TRBJ2-5, is DTGVSQNPRHKITKRGQNVTFRCDPISEHNRLYWYRQTLGQGPEFLTYFQNEAQLEKSRLLSDRFSAERPKGSFSTLEIQRTEQGDSAMYLCASSRGQLQETQYFGPGTRLLVL.

The V call is TRBV14, the J call TRBJ1-1, with 7 positions matching TRBD1. CDR3 size: 18 residues. The V and J ends lost 6 bases and 1 base, in that order; junction bases with no gene match: 17. The germline gives CDR1 SGHDN, CDR2 FVKESK. CDR3 in DNA: TGTGCCAGCAGTCGCCAAATGAATTACAGGGGTAGGAACACTGAAGCTTTCTTT. Translation gives CASSRQMNYRGRNTEAFF.

This clone was counted between two and nine times. The chain employs TRBV28 and TRBJ2-7; D is ambiguous. This CDR3 region has 11 residues. The ends were cut back, 8 bases at V and 5 bases at J, with 10 bases in the middle. CDR1 is MDHEN and CDR2 is SYDVKM in the germline V gene. As DNA, the CDR3 is TGTGCCAGCCTAGGTTGGGACGAGCAGTACTTC. It yields the protein CASLGWDEQYF.

This chain uses TRBV7-6 with TRBJ2-1, with 9 bases lining up with TRBD2. The CDR3 covers 16 residues. V shed 5 bases, J shed 0 bases, and the junction held 5 bases outside the gene matches. Germline V lookup: CDR1 SGHVS, CDR2 FNYEAQ. The CDR3 nucleotides read TGTGCCAGCAGCGACCTTAGCGGGAGCTCCTACAATGAGCAGTTCTTC. Its translation: CASSDLSGSSYNEQFF.

CDR3 sequence (DNA): TGTGCCTGGAGGACAGGGTTTAACAATGAGCAGTTCTTC. Its protein is CAWRTGFNNEQFF. The chain combines TRBV30 with TRBJ2-1; 7 bases map to TRBD1. This CDR3 is built from 13 residues. Germline CDR1 is GTSNPN and CDR2 is SVGIG (reference sequence). The V gene end was trimmed by 3 bases and the J gene end by 5 bases; junction bases not matched to a gene: 4.